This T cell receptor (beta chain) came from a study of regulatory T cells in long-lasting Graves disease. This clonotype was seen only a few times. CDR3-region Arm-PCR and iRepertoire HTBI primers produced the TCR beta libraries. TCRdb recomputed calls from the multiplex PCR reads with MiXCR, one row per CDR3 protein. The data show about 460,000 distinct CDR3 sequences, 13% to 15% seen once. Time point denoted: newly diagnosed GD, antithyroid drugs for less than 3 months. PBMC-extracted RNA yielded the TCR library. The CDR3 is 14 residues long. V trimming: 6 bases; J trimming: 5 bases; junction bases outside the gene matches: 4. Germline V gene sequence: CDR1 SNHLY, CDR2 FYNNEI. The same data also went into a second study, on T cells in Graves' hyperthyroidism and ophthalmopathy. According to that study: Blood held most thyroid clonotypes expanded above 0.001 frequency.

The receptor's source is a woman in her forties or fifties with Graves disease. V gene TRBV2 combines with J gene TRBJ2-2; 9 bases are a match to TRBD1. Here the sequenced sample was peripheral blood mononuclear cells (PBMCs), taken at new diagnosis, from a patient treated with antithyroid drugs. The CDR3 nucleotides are TGTGCCAGCAGAACCGGGACAGGGACCGGGGAGCTGTTTTTT. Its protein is CASRTGTGTGELFF.